This TCR beta chain was sequenced during a study of cytotoxic CD8 clonotypes in ibrutinib-treated CLL (dated by TCRdb to the early 2020s). As for the study more broadly: The cohort had some eleven relapsed/refractory and 15 treatment-naive patients; roughly 17 were IGHV unmutated. Partial responses were observed in 24 patients and complete responses in 2; after a median follow-up of roughly 72 months, remission was maintained in 14 patients and progression was observed in around twelve. Every remission and progressive disease sample was obtained while ibrutinib was still being received by the patients. Cryopreserved peripheral blood mononuclear cells were collected at three points: before therapy, at response, and at either sustained remission or disease progression. Samples at response were collected after a median of about 13 months of treatment, with a range of about 6 to 40 months. Of the roughly 86 people in the trial, some 28 had longitudinal samples available. On average, each sample yielded 270,000 or so productive templates and 80,000 to 95,000 productive rearrangements. Paper-wide results and their limitations: An increase in clonality was observed at ibrutinib response, with clonality remaining stable during sustained remission and falling back toward baseline at progression. Sampling times were not matched between sustained-remission and progressing patients, and lymph node repertoires were not studied. At baseline, clonality was higher than in age-matched healthy donors and showed a strong correlation with circulating CD8+ T-cell counts. Public clonotypes were rare and either shrank or stayed stable during treatment, and the rise in clonality at ibrutinib response reflected expansion of private clonotypes.

Comments on this clone: Its target antigen remains unknown. No much larger clonotype is one base removed from it; base qualities were not supplied.

Read against the paper, the sample's time point label means: approximately 25 months on ibrutinib. For TCR beta library preparation, roughly 2.2 micrograms of genomic DNA was extracted from cryopreserved PBMCs. Longitudinal blood samples from CLL patients on ibrutinib monotherapy were analyzed using high-throughput TCR beta sequencing. The patients were enrolled in a single-center, open-label phase 2 trial of ibrutinib monotherapy. The goal of deep resolution MiSeq sequencing was a depth between 1 in 1 million and 1 in 200,000 T cells, and coverage averaged 10x per clonotype. The immunoSEQ hsTCRB Kit was used to generate TCR beta libraries. The source study handled its data this way. Data were analyzed with ImmunoSEQ Data Assistant and ImmunoSEQ Analyzer, with V, D and J genes assigned per IMGT definitions. Clonality, which ranges from 0 to 1, was calculated as one minus the normalized Shannon entropy of productive rearrangement frequencies. Only overrepresented clonotypes making up at least 0.05% of each patient's repertoire were included in the public clonotype analysis. Thirteen repertoires from age-matched healthy donors, obtained from immuneACCESS, served as clonality controls. TCRdb limited this immuneACCESS table to in-frame rearrangements with V and J called. A share of clones is missing; checked studies link under half to unresolved V genes, and the rest is unexplained. V, J and clone size reflect that table, while D and trimming were determined from the DNA. The sample contains about 150,000 clones, 76% of them found a single time. The ten largest make up 4.5% to 6.5% of the sample.

The clonotype comes from a human donor with chronic lymphocytic leukemia. Sequenced here: PBMCs, sampled after 24 months of ibrutinib treatment.

CDR3 region: CSVRSGTRADTQYF. The nucleotide sequence is TGCAGCGTCCGCAGCGGGACCCGGGCAGATACGCAGTATTTT. Here the chain combines TRBV29-1 and TRBJ2-3; 7 bases in the middle match TRBD2. CDR1 is given as SQVTM and CDR2 as ANQGSEA, both from the germline V gene. The CDR3 runs 14 amino acids, cysteine and phenylalanine included. The only DNA kept is the CDR3, 42 bases in frame from the first base. The V end gives up 6 bases and the J end 4 bases, leaving 10 bases in the junction not matched to a gene.